The table lists the clone carrying this T cell receptor (beta chain) with a few counts. The antigen remains undetermined. Trimming cost V 4 bases and J 3 bases, with 14 bases left between them. Looked up from germline, CDR1 is SGHRS and CDR2 is YFSETQ. The CDR3 consists of 14 residues. This record belongs to a study of blood T cells in healthy people across ages. The authors ran a second PCR of 7 to 11 cycles using a sample-barcoded 5' primer and a J-beta primer mix. TCRdb processed the 5' RACE reads anew with MiXCR; each CDR3 protein has one entry. The sample lists about 690,000 distinct CDR3 sequences, over 40% occurring once. Broader study findings: Unsorted PBMCs ruled out conclusive naive versus antigen-experienced comparison. The study found TCR beta diversity correlated strongly with naive T cell percentage. Among T cells, TCR beta diversity per million cells dropped roughly linearly as age rose.

The receptor's source is an elderly man in good health. The sample comprised blood. The rearrangement links TRBV5-1 to TRBJ2-7; possibly TRBD1 for D (6 bases). The CDR3 coding sequence is TGCGCCAGCAGCCCCGGAGGACAGATCTACGAGCAGTACTTC. Protein product: CASSPGGQIYEQYF.